This T cell receptor beta chain derives from a study of T cells expressing NK-cell markers. About the research overall: Seropositivity for HCMV was found in seven of the eight sequenced donors, with one seronegative. Whole-study results and caveats: Dominant NKG2C+ clonotypes made up roughly 1.0-7.0% of CD8+ T cells in a handful of donors. There were four donors in whom these clonotypes also led the CD3+CD56-NKG2C+ fraction.

This CDR3 is built from 18 residues. Libraries used 5'RACE template switching adding universal primer site and UMIs. TCRdb reprocessed the 5' RACE reads, with one entry per CDR3 protein and no DNA. This sample's table reports hundreds of thousands of distinct CDR3 sequences. About this clonotype: Its antigen is still unknown.

The chain links TRBV12-3 or TRBV12-4 to TRBJ1-4; checking the TCRdb D call of TRBD1 is not possible without DNA. This TCR came from a man between 18 and 35 years old in good health. The sample taken for sequencing was blood T cells: a sorted CD56 or NKG2C T cell subset, CD4+ or CD8+ T cells, or bulk PBMC T cells (not recorded which). CDR3 region: CASSFSRGSRGAKFMLFF.